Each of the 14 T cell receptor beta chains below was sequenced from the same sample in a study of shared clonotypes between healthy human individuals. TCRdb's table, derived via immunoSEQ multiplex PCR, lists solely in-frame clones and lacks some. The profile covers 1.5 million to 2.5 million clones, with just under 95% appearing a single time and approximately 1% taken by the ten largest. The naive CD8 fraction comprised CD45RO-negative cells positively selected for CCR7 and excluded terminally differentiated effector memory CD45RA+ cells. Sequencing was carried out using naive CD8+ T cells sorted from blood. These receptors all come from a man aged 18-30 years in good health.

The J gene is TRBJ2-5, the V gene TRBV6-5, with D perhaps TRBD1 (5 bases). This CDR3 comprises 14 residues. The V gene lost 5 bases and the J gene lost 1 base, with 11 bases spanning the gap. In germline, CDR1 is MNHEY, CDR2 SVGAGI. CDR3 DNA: TGTGCCAGCAGTCAAACAGGTCCCCAAGAGACCCAGTACTTC. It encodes CASSQTGPQETQYF.

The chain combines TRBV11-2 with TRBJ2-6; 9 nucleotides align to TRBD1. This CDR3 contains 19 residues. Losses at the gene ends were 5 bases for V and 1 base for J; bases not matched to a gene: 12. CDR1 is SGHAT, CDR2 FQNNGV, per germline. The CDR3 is CASSAYLQGAPSGANVLTF. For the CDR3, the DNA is TGTGCCAGCAGCGCCTACCTACAGGGGGCCCCGTCTGGGGCCAACGTCCTGACTTTC.

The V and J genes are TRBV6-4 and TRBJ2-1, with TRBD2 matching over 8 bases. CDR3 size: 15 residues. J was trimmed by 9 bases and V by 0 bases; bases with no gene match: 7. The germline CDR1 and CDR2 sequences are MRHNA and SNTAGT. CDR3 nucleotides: TGTGCCAGCAGTGACTCTTCTAGCGGGTATAGTGAGCAGTTCTTC. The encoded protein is CASSDSSSGYSEQFF.

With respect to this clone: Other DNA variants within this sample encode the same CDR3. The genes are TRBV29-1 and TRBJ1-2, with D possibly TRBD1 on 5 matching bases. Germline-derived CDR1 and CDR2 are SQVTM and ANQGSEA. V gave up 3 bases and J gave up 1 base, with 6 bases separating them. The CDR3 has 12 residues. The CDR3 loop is CSVEGVNYGYTF. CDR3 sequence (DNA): TGCAGCGTTGAGGGGGTTAACTATGGCTACACCTTC.

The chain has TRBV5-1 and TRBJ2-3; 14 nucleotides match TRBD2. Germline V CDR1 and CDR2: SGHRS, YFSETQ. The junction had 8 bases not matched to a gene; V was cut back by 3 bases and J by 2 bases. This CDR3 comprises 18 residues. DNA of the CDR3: TGCGCCAGCAGCTCTGGGACTAGCGGGGGCCCGCACACAGATACGCAGTATTTT. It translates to CASSSGTSGGPHTDTQYF.

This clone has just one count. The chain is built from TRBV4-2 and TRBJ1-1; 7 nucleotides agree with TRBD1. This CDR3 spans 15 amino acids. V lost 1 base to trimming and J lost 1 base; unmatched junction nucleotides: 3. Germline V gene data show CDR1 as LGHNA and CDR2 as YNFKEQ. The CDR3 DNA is TGTGCCAGCAGCCAAGTGACAGGGCCGAACACTGAAGCTTTCTTT. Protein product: CASSQVTGPNTEAFF.

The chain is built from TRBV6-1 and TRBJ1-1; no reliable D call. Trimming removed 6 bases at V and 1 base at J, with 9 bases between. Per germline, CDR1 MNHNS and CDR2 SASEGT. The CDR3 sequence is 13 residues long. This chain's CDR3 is CASRRVGNTEAFF. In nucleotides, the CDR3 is TGTGCCAGCAGGAGGGTGGGGAACACTGAAGCTTTCTTT.

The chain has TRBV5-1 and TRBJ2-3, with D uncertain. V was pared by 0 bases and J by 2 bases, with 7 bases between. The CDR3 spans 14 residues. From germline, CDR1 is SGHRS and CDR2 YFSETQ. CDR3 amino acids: CASSLVTATDTQYF. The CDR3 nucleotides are TGCGCCAGCAGCTTGGTGACCGCCACAGATACGCAGTATTTT. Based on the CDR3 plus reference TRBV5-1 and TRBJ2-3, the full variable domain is KAGVTQTPRYLIKTRGQQVTLSCSPISGHRSVSWYQQTPGQGLQFLFEYFSETQRNKGNFPGRFSGRQFSNSRSEMNVSTLELGDSALYLCASSLVTATDTQYFGPGTRLTVL.

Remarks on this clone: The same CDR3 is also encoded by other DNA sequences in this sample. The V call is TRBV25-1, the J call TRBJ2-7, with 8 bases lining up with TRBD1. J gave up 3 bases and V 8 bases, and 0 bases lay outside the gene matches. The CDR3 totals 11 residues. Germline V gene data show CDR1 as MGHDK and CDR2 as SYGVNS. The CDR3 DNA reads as TGTGCCAGCGGACAGGGCTACGAGCAGTACTTC. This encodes CASGQGYEQYF.

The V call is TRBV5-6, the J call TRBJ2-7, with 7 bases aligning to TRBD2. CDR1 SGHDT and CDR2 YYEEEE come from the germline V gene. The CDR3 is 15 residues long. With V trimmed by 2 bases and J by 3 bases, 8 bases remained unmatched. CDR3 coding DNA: TGTGCCAGCAGCTTCCCCCCGGGGGGACTCTACGAGCAGTACTTC. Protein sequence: CASSFPPGGLYEQYF.

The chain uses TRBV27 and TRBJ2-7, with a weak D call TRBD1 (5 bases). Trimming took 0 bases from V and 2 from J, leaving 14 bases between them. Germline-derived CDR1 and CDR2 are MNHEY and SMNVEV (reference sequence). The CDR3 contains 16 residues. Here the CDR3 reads CASSLSILGHPYEQYF. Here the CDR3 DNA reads TGTGCCAGCAGTTTATCGATCCTTGGACACCCCTACGAGCAGTACTTC.

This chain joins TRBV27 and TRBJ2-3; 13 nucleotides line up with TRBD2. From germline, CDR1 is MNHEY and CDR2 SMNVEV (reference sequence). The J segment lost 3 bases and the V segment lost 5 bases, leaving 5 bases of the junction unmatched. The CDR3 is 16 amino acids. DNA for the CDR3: TGTGCCAGCAGTGCCGTACTAGCGGGAGGGACAGATACGCAGTATTTT. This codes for CASSAVLAGGTDTQYF.

The DNA of the CDR3 is TGTGCCAGCAGTTTAGACAGGGGGCTCAAGGGCTACACCTTC. Its translation: CASSLDRGLKGYTF. The rearrangement uses TRBV27 and TRBJ1-2; 10 bases map to TRBD1. Trimming at V came to 2 bases and at J to 8 bases, leaving 5 bases not matched to a gene. The CDR3 is 14 amino acids. Germline CDR1 is MNHEY and CDR2 is SMNVEV (reference sequence).

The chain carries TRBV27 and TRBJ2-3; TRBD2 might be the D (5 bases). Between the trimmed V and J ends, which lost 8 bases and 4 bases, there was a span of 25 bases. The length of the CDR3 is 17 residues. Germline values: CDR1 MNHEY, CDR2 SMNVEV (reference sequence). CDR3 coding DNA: TGTGCCAGCCTCCCAACTCCCGGGATCTGGGGATCAGATACGCAGTATTTT. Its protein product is CASLPTPGIWGSDTQYF.